What follows are 24 T cell receptor beta chains derived from one specimen sequenced in a study of blood T cell repertoires in COVID-19. Only in-frame clones appear in the TCRdb table, and some are missing; sequencing was by immunoSEQ multiplex PCR. The repertoire includes around 100,000 clones, roughly 80% of them detected once, and over 10% sits in the top ten. The sequencing input was peripheral blood. These receptors were obtained from a man aged 45 to 65 with active or convalescent COVID-19.

The rearrangement joins TRBV30 to TRBJ1-5; D is unresolved. CDR3 length: 13 residues. The V end lost 0 bases, the J end lost 6 bases, and 9 bases lay between the germline ends. Germline CDR1 GTSNPN, CDR2 SVGIG (reference sequence). CDR3 bases: TGTGCCTGGAGTGTAGAGGGCCGTCAGCCCCAGCATTTT. Its translation is CAWSVEGRQPQHF.

This clone came up a few times. The rearrangement links TRBV10-3 to TRBJ2-7; 9 bases match TRBD1. The V segment lost 8 bases and the J segment 5 bases; nucleotides outside the gene matches: 4. Germline V gives CDR1 ENHRY, CDR2 SYGVKD. The length of the CDR3 is 12 residues. DNA for the CDR3: TGTGCCATCCGACAGGGGGACCACGAGCAGTACTTC. Protein sequence: CAIRQGDHEQYF.

This rearrangement joins TRBV7-9 to TRBJ1-1, with 8 bases lining up with TRBD1. CDR3 length: 18 amino acids. Germline V gene lookup returns CDR1 SEHNR and CDR2 FQNEAQ (reference sequence). The junction had 17 bases not matched to a gene; V was cut back by 4 bases and J by 4 bases. CDR3 region: CASSSPQGATPLATEAFF. DNA for the CDR3: TGTGCCAGCAGCTCCCCCCAGGGGGCGACCCCCCTGGCCACTGAAGCTTTCTTT.

Only one count was recorded for this clone. This chain uses TRBV6-5 with TRBJ1-4, with D uncertain. The CDR3 has 13 amino acids. From germline, CDR1 is MNHEY and CDR2 SVGAGI. Trimming shortened V by 5 bases and J by 0 bases, and 4 bases separated the two germline ends. This chain's CDR3 is CASSQSTNEKLFF. The CDR3 nucleotides read TGTGCCAGCAGTCAATCAACTAATGAAAAACTGTTTTTT.

In its sample, this clone was seen once. This chain joins TRBV5-4 and TRBJ2-3, with 8 nucleotides matching TRBD2. CDR1 is SGHNT and CDR2 is YYREEE in the germline V gene (reference sequence). CDR3 length: 14 residues. V lost 2 bases and J lost 4; bases outside the gene matches: 3. The CDR3 region has the DNA TGTGCCAGCAGCTTCGGGACTAGTGCAGATACGCAGTATTTT. Encoded protein: CASSFGTSADTQYF.

The CDR3 is CSVSGTGVEFF. In DNA form, the CDR3 reads TGCAGCGTATCCGGGACAGGGGTAGAGTTCTTC. The rearrangement uses TRBV29-1 and TRBJ2-1, with TRBD1 matching over 10 bases. Germline CDR1 SQVTM, CDR2 ANQGSEA. The CDR3 covers 11 residues. The trim removed 6 bases at V and 14 bases at J, leaving 7 bases unmatched.

This clone was recorded once. The chain recombines TRBV18 with TRBJ2-5, with 11 bases that match TRBD2. J was trimmed by 5 bases and V by 3 bases; bases with no gene match: 5. Per the germline V gene, CDR1 is KGHSH and CDR2 is LQKENI. The CDR3 totals 15 residues. CDR3: CASSPDGLAGETQYF. CDR3 nucleotide sequence: TGTGCCAGCTCACCCGATGGACTAGCGGGTGAGACCCAGTACTTC.

The chain is built from TRBV21-1 and TRBJ2-2; the table's TRBD2 call for D was not verified on the DNA. TRBV21-1 is annotated as a pseudogene. This CDR3 contains 19 residues. In DNA form, the CDR3 reads TGTGCCAGCAGCAAAGATGGGGGGACCCAGCGGGGAGTGTGGCGGGGAGCTGTTTTT. This codes for CASSKDGGTQRGVWRGAVF.

The V and J genes are TRBV11-2 and TRBJ2-1; possibly TRBD2 for D (6 bases). CDR1 is SGHAT, CDR2 FQNNGV, per germline. This CDR3 is built from 14 residues. V was clipped by 3 bases and J by 5 bases, with 11 bases between them. The CDR3 DNA follows: TGTGCCAGCAGCTTGGGACTGGGCAACAATGAGCAGTTCTTC. This codes for CASSLGLGNNEQFF.

This chain uses TRBV14 with TRBJ1-2; D unresolved. This CDR3 region has 18 residues. Trimming took off 1 base at V and 0 bases at J, with 18 bases between the two ends. From germline, CDR1 is SGHDN and CDR2 FVKESK. The CDR3 DNA reads as TGTGCCAGCAGCCAAGTTCGGGCACGAAGACTACCTAACTATGGCTACACCTTC. This sequence encodes CASSQVRARRLPNYGYTF.

The chain carries TRBV24-1 and TRBJ1-1; D may be TRBD1 (5 bases). The ends were cut back, 2 bases at V and 6 bases at J, with 15 bases in the middle. The CDR3 runs 15 residues. Germline V CDR1 and CDR2: KGHDR, SFDVKD. The CDR3 DNA follows: TGTGCCACCAGTGATTCTGGCAGGGCTATGGCTGAAGCTTTCTTT. Encoded protein: CATSDSGRAMAEAFF.

The gene calls are TRBV5-6 and TRBJ2-6; D perhaps matches TRBD1 (6 bases). From germline, CDR1 is SGHDT and CDR2 YYEEEE. V was shortened by 7 bases and J by 1 base, with 12 bases between the two germline ends. The CDR3 sequence is 15 residues long. CDR3 DNA sequence: TGTGCCAGCGCCTACAGGGCTTCTGGGGCCAACGTCCTGACTTTC. Its protein product is CASAYRASGANVLTF.

V is TRBV9 and J is TRBJ1-4, with D possibly being TRBD1 (5 bases). The CDR3 spans 14 residues. Germline V gene data show CDR1 as SGDLS and CDR2 as YYNGEE. With 4 bases removed from V and 8 bases from J, the gap between germline ends came to 15 bases. CDR3 in amino acids: CASSPTGRGEKLFF. The CDR3 DNA sequence: TGTGCCAGCAGCCCCACAGGACGCGGAGAAAAACTGTTTTTT.

This chain uses TRBV6-5 with TRBJ1-1; D might be TRBD1 (5 bases). Germline V lookup: CDR1 MNHEY, CDR2 SVGAGI. Trimming removed 6 bases from V and 0 bases from J, with 8 bases in between. This CDR3 is 13 amino acids long. The CDR3 loop is CASRTGLNTEAFF. The CDR3, as DNA: TGTGCCAGCAGAACAGGATTGAACACTGAAGCTTTCTTT.

This chain connects TRBV29-1 to TRBJ1-1; tentatively, D is TRBD1 (5 bases). The germline V gene encodes CDR1 SQVTM and CDR2 ANQGSEA. Deletions cut 6 bases from V and 5 bases from J, with 28 bases between. The CDR3 has 17 amino acids. This CDR3 is CSVHQTGGRGIGTEAFF. CDR3 DNA sequence: TGCAGCGTCCATCAAACCGGGGGGAGGGGCATCGGAACTGAAGCTTTCTTT.

Worth noting for this clone: The junction departs from germline at one end; a sequencing error may be responsible. The V call is TRBV7-7, the J call TRBJ2-3, with D possibly being TRBD2 (5 bases). This CDR3 spans 15 amino acids. CDR1 is SSHAT, CDR2 FNYEAQ, per germline (reference sequence). CDR3 sequence: CASSSRHGKTDTQYF. For the CDR3, the DNA is TGTGCTAGCAGCTCCCGACACGGGAAGACAGATACGCAGTATTTT.

V and J are TRBV27 and TRBJ2-3; TRBD2 matches at 8 bases. This CDR3 has 15 amino acids. The junction had 6 bases not matched to a gene; V was cut back by 5 bases and J by 2 bases. Germline CDR1 and CDR2: MNHEY and SMNVEV (reference sequence). The CDR3 DNA is TGTGCCAGCAGTGCCCGGGGGGGGGCCACAGATACGCAGTATTTT. Amino acid sequence: CASSARGGATDTQYF.

The gene calls are TRBV2 and TRBJ1-5; 8 positions agree with TRBD1. CDR3 length: 15 amino acids. From germline, CDR1 is SNHLY and CDR2 FYNNEI. V was clipped by 6 bases and J by 2 bases; unmatched bases: 6. As DNA, the CDR3 is TGTGCCAGCAGCGAACAGGGGGGCGGCAATCAGCCCCAGCATTTT. Translation: CASSEQGGGNQPQHF.

The V call is TRBV28, the J call TRBJ1-5; a weak D match, TRBD1 (6 bases). Germline-derived CDR1 and CDR2 are MDHEN and SYDVKM. The length of the CDR3 is 15 residues. Trimming left V 5 bases short and J 2 bases short, with 13 bases between. The CDR3 protein is CASSLGGGGNQPQHF. The CDR3 DNA reads TGTGCCAGCAGTCTGGGAGGGGGAGGCAATCAGCCCCAGCATTTT.

This chain links TRBV7-8 with TRBJ1-3; D gene uncertain. Looked up from germline, CDR1 is SGHVS and CDR2 is FQNEAQ. The CDR3 extends over 16 amino acids. V lost 5 bases and J lost 0, with 14 bases in between. Here the CDR3 reads CASSVLSRSSGNTIYF. For the CDR3, the DNA is TGTGCCAGCAGCGTCCTGTCGAGATCCTCTGGAAACACCATATATTTT.

The sample holds a few counts of this clone. This rearrangement joins TRBV7-9 to TRBJ1-5, with no clear D. Germline CDR1 SEHNR, CDR2 FQNEAQ (reference sequence). This CDR3 has 13 amino acids. Trimming stripped 3 bases from V and 9 bases from J, with 12 bases between. The CDR3 region is CASSLEDGTPQHF. The CDR3 DNA follows: TGTGCCAGCAGCTTGGAGGACGGAACGCCCCAGCATTTT.

The chain couples TRBV6-5 to TRBJ2-7, with D possibly TRBD2 on 5 matching bases. Germline CDR1 and CDR2: MNHEY and SVGAGI. V lost 0 bases and J 3 bases, leaving 9 bases between the germline ends. The CDR3 has 14 amino acids. CDR3 residues: CASSYSSAGYEQYF. The DNA for the CDR3 is TGTGCCAGCAGTTACTCGTCGGCGGGCTACGAGCAGTACTTC.

The chain uses TRBV14 and TRBJ1-5; 7 bases line up with TRBD1. The CDR3 runs 18 residues. Germline CDR1 reads SGHDN; CDR2 reads FVKESK. Trimming cost V 0 bases and J 3 bases; bases outside gene matches: 11. CDR3 sequence reads: CASSQDRRQGTINQPQHF. For the CDR3, the DNA is TGTGCCAGCAGCCAAGATCGGAGACAGGGTACTATCAATCAGCCCCAGCATTTT.

The CDR3: CASSPNRGLASYEQYF. DNA of the CDR3: TGTGCCAGCAGCCCAAACAGGGGGCTCGCCTCCTACGAGCAGTACTTC. The chain uses TRBV7-9 and TRBJ2-7, with 9 bases lining up with TRBD1. J gave up 0 bases and V 5 bases, and 8 bases lay outside the gene matches. CDR3 length equals 16 residues. From germline, CDR1 is SEHNR and CDR2 FQNEAQ (reference sequence).